One sample yielded the 16 T cell receptor beta chains listed below, sequenced in a study of T cell responses to AZD1222 COVID-19 vaccine. Only in-frame clones appear in the TCRdb table, and some are missing; sequencing was by immunoSEQ multiplex PCR. Counted here are about 140,000 clones, 90% to 95% occurring once; the ten biggest clones make up under 2.5%. The specimen comprised peripheral blood, sampled on day 0 of AZD1222 vaccination. These receptors all come from an adult in good health.

CDR3 sequence reads: CASSLSGGEPYEQYF. The CDR3 DNA sequence: TGTGCCAGCAGCTTATCTGGGGGGGAACCCTACGAGCAGTACTTC. The V and J genes are TRBV7-3 and TRBJ2-7; 7 nucleotides match TRBD2. There are 15 residues in the CDR3. After removal of 2 bases from V and 2 bases from J, the junction contained 6 bases not matched to a gene. Germline CDR1 SGHTA, CDR2 FQGTGA.

This chain joins TRBV13 and TRBJ2-3; possible D gene TRBD1, 5 bases. Germline CDR1 reads PRHDT; CDR2 reads FYEKMQ (reference sequence). This CDR3 comprises 13 residues. Trimming cost V 1 base and J 8 bases, with 10 bases left between them. In nucleotides, the CDR3 is TGTGCCAGCAGCTTAGAGGGGTACGGTACGCAGTATTTT. Translation: CASSLEGYGTQYF.

V gene TRBV5-4 combines with J gene TRBJ1-6, with 8 bases fitting TRBD1. Germline V gives CDR1 SGHNT, CDR2 YYREEE (reference sequence). The CDR3 runs 16 residues. V was clipped by 4 bases and J by 7 bases; unmatched bases: 10. The CDR3 reads CASSGDRGRRNSPLHF. For the CDR3, the DNA is TGTGCCAGCAGCGGCGACAGGGGACGTCGAAATTCACCCCTCCACTTT. The full variable domain, with the rest looked up from reference TRBV5-4 and TRBJ1-6, is ETGVTQSPTHLIKTRGQQVTLRCSSQSGHNTVSWYQQALGQGPQFIFQYYREEENGRGNFPPRFSGLQFPNYSSELNVNALELDDSALYLCASSGDRGRRNSPLHFGNGTRLTVT.

The V call is TRBV6-6, the J call TRBJ2-1, with TRBD2 identical over 7 bases. CDR1 and CDR2 (germline): MNHNY, SVGAGI (reference sequence). The V and J ends lost 6 bases and 6 bases, in that order; junction bases with no gene match: 8. This CDR3 region has 14 residues. The CDR3 sequence is CASRTPGLFNEQFF. The CDR3 DNA sequence: TGTGCCAGCAGAACTCCGGGACTATTCAATGAGCAGTTCTTC.

This clone showed up just a few times. The chain carries TRBV7-2 and TRBJ2-5; D gene unclear. CDR1 and CDR2 from the germline V gene are SGHTA and FQGNSA. V shed 3 bases and J shed 1 base, with 9 bases lying between them. This CDR3 comprises 14 residues. This CDR3 is CASSFSQSQETQYF. CDR3 nucleotides: TGTGCCAGCAGCTTTTCACAGAGCCAAGAGACCCAGTACTTC.

J is TRBJ2-4 and V is TRBV27, with 8 bases fitting TRBD2. Looked up from germline, CDR1 is MNHEY and CDR2 is SMNVEV (reference sequence). This CDR3 has 15 amino acids. V lost 3 bases to trimming and J lost 5 bases; unmatched junction nucleotides: 6. CDR3 DNA: TGTGCCAGCAGTTTCTCGGGAGGGCCAGAAAACATTCAGTACTTC. It is translated as CASSFSGGPENIQYF.

This clone has only one observation. The chain's CDR3 is CASVGDSTYEQYF. In DNA, the CDR3 is TGTGCCAGCGTTGGCGACTCAACCTACGAGCAGTACTTC. The V gene is TRBV6-5, the J gene TRBJ2-7; D not certain. From germline, CDR1 is MNHEY and CDR2 SVGAGI. Trimming cost V 8 bases and J 2 bases, with 13 bases left between them. CDR3 length: 13 amino acids.

A few counts support this clone. The rearrangement joins TRBV10-2 to TRBJ2-1; 10 bases map to TRBD2. Per germline, CDR1 WSHSY and CDR2 SAAADI. Trimming removed 6 bases from V and 4 bases from J; junction bases left unmatched: 6. This CDR3 is 15 amino acids long. The CDR3 DNA sequence: TGCGCCAGCAGAAGCGGGAGGGCAACGTACAATGAGCAGTTCTTC. Encoded protein: CASRSGRATYNEQFF.

The rearrangement joins TRBV19 to TRBJ2-5; D may be TRBD1 or TRBD2 (5 bases each). This CDR3 is built from 13 residues. Germline V gives CDR1 LNHDA, CDR2 SQIVND (reference sequence). Trimming removed 6 bases from V and 5 bases from J, with 13 bases in between. This chain's CDR3 is CASSLRDGETQYF. Written as DNA, the CDR3 is TGTGCCAGTAGCCTTCGGGACGGGGAGACCCAGTACTTC.

V gene TRBV6-5 combines with J gene TRBJ1-3; 7 positions agree with TRBD1. The germline CDR1 and CDR2 sequences are MNHEY and SVGAGI. V was pared by 7 bases and J by 3 bases, with 9 bases of the junction left unmatched. The CDR3 runs to 15 residues. The CDR3 protein is CASTNSRGDGNTIYF. DNA of the CDR3: TGTGCCAGCACTAACAGCAGGGGGGATGGAAACACCATATATTTT.

This clone was counted once. The chain couples TRBV7-9 to TRBJ1-2; 9 positions agree with TRBD1. V lost 2 bases to trimming and J lost 6 bases; unmatched junction nucleotides: 4. Germline lookup yields CDR1 SEHNR and CDR2 FQNEAQ (reference sequence). The CDR3 totals 14 residues. The CDR3 reads CASSLRGQGNGYTF. DNA of the CDR3: TGTGCCAGCAGCTTAAGGGGACAGGGCAATGGCTACACCTTC.

The chain recombines TRBV27 with TRBJ2-1; D is uncertain. V was shortened by 3 bases and J by 3 bases, with 9 bases between the two germline ends. The CDR3 is made up of 14 amino acids. Germline V lookup: CDR1 MNHEY, CDR2 SMNVEV (reference sequence). CDR3 DNA: TGTGCCAGCAGTTTCGACCCACTCTACAATGAGCAGTTCTTC. Translating gives CASSFDPLYNEQFF.

Note on this clone: The same CDR3 can be traced to other DNA sequences in this sample. The CDR3 nucleotides read TGTGCCACCAGCAGAGAAGTGGGCAATCAGCCCCAGCATTTT. Translating gives CATSREVGNQPQHF. This chain connects TRBV15 to TRBJ1-5; no firm D call. The germline V gene encodes CDR1 LNHNV and CDR2 YYDKDF (reference sequence). There are 14 residues in the CDR3. The V and J ends lost 0 bases and 2 bases respectively, with 5 bases between them.

V is TRBV4-1 and J is TRBJ2-7, with D unresolved. The germline V gene has CDR1 MGHRA and CDR2 YSYEKL. The CDR3 has 17 residues. V shed 4 bases and J shed 0 bases, with 19 bases lying between them. This CDR3 is CASSPAVPPRSSYEQYF. CDR3 sequence (DNA): TGCGCCAGCAGCCCCGCCGTGCCCCCTAGGTCCTCCTACGAGCAGTACTTC.

CDR3 DNA sequence: TGTGCCAGCAGTTTAGGGATTTTGGGTGGCTACACCTTC. It translates to CASSLGILGGYTF. The V and J genes are TRBV27 and TRBJ1-2; no clear D gene. The CDR3 loop spans 13 amino acids. Germline CDR1 reads MNHEY; CDR2 reads SMNVEV (reference sequence). V was clipped by 2 bases and J by 7 bases, with 11 bases between them.

This clone was recorded only once. The chain's CDR3 is CASSLRGTSGRSVLQETQYF. In nucleotides, the CDR3 is TGTGCCAGCAGCTTAAGAGGGACTAGCGGGAGATCGGTGCTTCAAGAGACCCAGTACTTC. V is TRBV7-8 and J is TRBJ2-5; the match to TRBD2 covers 14 bases. The CDR3 has 20 residues. Germline V gene sequence: CDR1 SGHVS, CDR2 FQNEAQ. Trimming took 2 bases from V and 2 from J; bases not matched to a gene: 13.